One TCR beta chain is described in this entry. The target antigen is unknown. Every single donor had a roughly 2.7 ml blood sample drawn. Through template switching, UMIs that included a 6-nucleotide sample barcode were added. TCRdb reanalyzed the 5' RACE reads, giving one entry per CDR3 protein sequence and no DNA. The table lists some 200,000 distinct CDR3 sequences. The data are from a study of monozygotic twins with inflammatory bowel disease. The CDR3 sequence is 18 residues long. CDR1 is SGHVS, CDR2 FQNEAQ, per germline. Findings and limits, study-wide: Healthy co-twins had higher TCRbeta inverse Simpson diversity than their IBD twins.

This clonotype originated in a human donor with ulcerative colitis or Crohn's disease, or a healthy co-twin of an affected twin (not recorded which). The genes are TRBV7-8 and TRBJ2-1; with no DNA, the TCRdb D assignment of TRBD1 cannot be verified. The material sequenced was blood. CDR3 region: CASSLGRGRGTPYNEQFF.